Each of the 13 T cell receptor beta chains below was sequenced from the same sample in a study of T cells expressing NK-cell markers. TCRdb reprocessed the 5' RACE reads; each CDR3 protein has one entry and no DNA is given. The sample includes 150,000 to 180,000 distinct CDR3 sequences. Sequencing used blood T cells: a sorted CD56 or NKG2C T cell subset, CD4+ or CD8+ T cells, or bulk PBMC T cells (not recorded which). Receptors were obtained from a woman in her forties or fifties in good health.

This chain uses TRBV29-1 with TRBJ2-3; TCRdb's D call, TRBD1, is unchecked because there is no DNA. This CDR3 is 14 amino acids long. Germline values: CDR1 SQVTM, CDR2 ANQGSEA. The CDR3 sequence: CSALAPASPDTQYF.

The rearrangement uses TRBV9 and TRBJ2-1; checking the TCRdb D call of TRBD2 is not possible without DNA. CDR1 is SGDLS, CDR2 YYNGEE, per germline. The CDR3 runs 17 residues. The CDR3 loop reads CASSANLAGHSYNEQFF. The full variable domain, completed using reference TRBV9 and TRBJ2-1, is DSGVTQTPKHLITATGQRVTLRCSPRSGDLSVYWYQQSLDQGLQFLIQYYNGEERAKGNILERFSAQQFPDLHSELNLSSLELGDSALYFCASSANLAGHSYNEQFFGPGTRLTVL.

The chain employs TRBV2 and TRBJ2-1; TCRdb picks TRBD1, but there is no DNA to check that call. CDR1 is SNHLY and CDR2 is FYNNEI in the germline V gene. This CDR3 spans 12 amino acids. The CDR3 sequence: CASSHRDNEQFF. Looking up the rest from reference TRBV2 and TRBJ2-1 gives the full variable domain: EPEVTQTPSHQVTQMGQEVILRCVPISNHLYFYWYRQILGQKVEFLVSFYNNEISEKSEIFDDQFSVERPDGSNFTLKIRSTKLEDSAMYFCASSHRDNEQFFGPGTRLTVL.

This chain links TRBV7-9 with TRBJ2-1. Germline CDR1 reads SEHNR; CDR2 reads FQNEAQ (reference sequence). The CDR3 is made up of 12 amino acids. The CDR3 protein is CASGEHDNEQFF.

This sequence joins TRBV7-2 and TRBJ2-7. The V gene's germline CDR1 is SGHTA and CDR2 FQGNSA. The CDR3 totals 14 residues. CDR3 sequence: CASSLVASSYEQYF.

V and J are TRBV29-1 and TRBJ2-1; the D call from TCRdb, TRBD2, cannot be confirmed without DNA. Germline CDR1 and CDR2: SQVTM and ANQGSEA. The CDR3 extends over 12 amino acids. The CDR3 region is CSVAPTSAEQFF.

The chain combines TRBV11-2 with TRBJ1-2; TCRdb picks TRBD1, but there is no DNA to check that call. The CDR3 has 19 amino acids. Germline CDR1 is SGHAT and CDR2 is FQNNGV. This CDR3 is CASSLVGGPGGGLDYGYTF.

The V and J genes are TRBV12-3 or TRBV12-4 and TRBJ2-3; TCRdb gives TRBD2 as the D gene, but with no DNA this cannot be confirmed. The CDR3 loop spans 15 amino acids. This chain's CDR3 is CASSMMGLGTDTQYF.

This CDR3 reads CASTLRGESTDTQYF. J is TRBJ2-3 and V is TRBV11-2; without DNA, the TCRdb call of TRBD2 cannot be checked. The CDR3 covers 15 residues. Germline V CDR1 and CDR2: SGHAT, FQNNGV.

V is TRBV27 and J is TRBJ2-1; there is no DNA to check the TCRdb D call of TRBD2. The CDR3 extends over 15 amino acids. Germline V gene data show CDR1 as MNHEY and CDR2 as SMNVEV (reference sequence). The CDR3 sequence: CASSSPGLDYNEQFF.

The J gene is TRBJ2-1, the V gene TRBV14; TCRdb gives TRBD1 as the D gene, but with no DNA this cannot be confirmed. The germline V gene encodes CDR1 SGHDN and CDR2 FVKESK. This CDR3 is 16 amino acids long. The CDR3: CASSQDPTGMYNEQFF.

The chain has TRBV9 and TRBJ2-7. The CDR3 covers 14 residues. Germline V gene data show CDR1 as SGDLS and CDR2 as YYNGEE. Here the CDR3 reads CASSPEGRLYEQYF.

V is TRBV7-9 and J is TRBJ1-2. This CDR3 is built from 14 residues. CDR1 SEHNR and CDR2 FQNEAQ come from the germline V gene (reference sequence). This chain's CDR3 is CASSFGWGNYGYTF.